This T cell receptor beta chain was sequenced in a study of memory CD4+ T cells and cytomegalovirus serostatus. Study results and caveats: The CMV-associated TCR signature appears largely within the CD4+ memory repertoire. A US-trained random forest predicted CMV serostatus with median AUC around 0.9.

As regards this clone: Its antigen is not known. Other nucleotide sequences in the sample specify the same CDR3.

Single viable CD3+CD4+CD8-CD45RO+ cells were sorted as the memory CD4+ T cells. Donors' CMV status reflects serum IgG against pp150, pp28, p38, p52. Profiled with immunoSEQ multiplex PCR; TCRdb holds only in-frame clones, not every one. The sample consists of 40,000 to 45,000 clones, just over 75% of them appearing once. This CDR3 region has 15 residues. Losses at the gene ends were 2 bases for V and 4 bases for J; bases not matched to a gene: 2. Germline CDR1 and CDR2: SGHAT and FQNNGV. The receptor was derived from an adult in good health and CMV-seronegative. The sequencing sample was made of memory CD4+ T cells from blood. The chain has TRBV11-2 and TRBJ2-5, with TRBD2 matching 12 bases. As DNA, the CDR3 is TGTGCCAGCAGCTTATCTAGCGGGGGGGGAGAGACCCAGTACTTC. Residues: CASSLSSGGGETQYF.